This TCR beta chain was identified in a study of response to subunit inactivated influenza vaccine. This clonotype came up many times. The CDR3 extends over 16 amino acids. J was trimmed by 5 bases and V by 4 bases; bases with no gene match: 9. Germline assignment: CDR1 SGHDT and CDR2 YYEEEE. TCRdb reprocessed the RT-PCR reads via MiXCR and lists one record per CDR3 protein. The sample records 500,000 to 600,000 distinct CDR3 sequences, 13% being singletons. V gene TRBV5-6 combines with J gene TRBJ2-2; 9 bases align to TRBD1. The receptor comes from a man aged 45-60 years who received an inactivated influenza vaccine. The sequencing used PBMCs from blood, collected 35 to 45 days after vaccination. The CDR3 loop reads CASSGAGTGRTGELFF. The DNA for the CDR3 is TGTGCCAGCAGCGGGGCAGGGACAGGGCGAACCGGGGAGCTGTTTTTT.